These 18 T cell receptor beta chains were sequenced from one sample in a study of blood T cell repertoires in COVID-19 (dated by TCRdb to the early 2020s). Library creation used the immunoSEQ multiplex PCR assay. Not all clones reach the TCRdb copy of this immuneACCESS table, which keeps in-frame sequences only. Checked studies attribute under half of the gap to unresolved V genes and leave the rest unexplained. In all, the sample holds 150,000 to 200,000 clones, and more than 75% of those were seen once. Of the sample, roughly 3.5% is held by the ten largest clones. Sequenced sample: peripheral blood. The receptors derive from a man aged 70 or older with acute or convalescent COVID-19.

The J gene is TRBJ2-2, the V gene TRBV25-1; 10 positions agree with TRBD1. The length of the CDR3 is 17 residues. Germline V gene data show CDR1 as MGHDK and CDR2 as SYGVNS. V gave up 2 bases and J gave up 5 bases; unmatched junction bases: 8. This CDR3 reads CASSEPTGGLGTGELFF. DNA of the CDR3: TGTGCCAGCAGTGAACCGACAGGGGGCTTGGGTACCGGGGAGCTGTTTTTT.

This chain uses TRBV7-9 with TRBJ1-2; 9 nucleotides align to TRBD1. The CDR3 sequence is 16 residues long. Germline V gene data show CDR1 as SEHNR and CDR2 as FQNEAQ (reference sequence). Trimming took 4 bases from V and 4 from J; bases not matched to a gene: 10. The CDR3 loop reads CASSSGTGLEGYGYTF. The CDR3 DNA follows: TGTGCCAGCAGCTCCGGGACAGGGTTGGAGGGCTATGGCTACACCTTC.

This clone was detected only a few times. The J gene is TRBJ1-1, the V gene TRBV30, with D perhaps matching TRBD1 (5 bases). The germline V and J ends were trimmed by 1 base and 1 base, with 7 bases remaining between them. This CDR3 is built from 13 residues. Germline CDR1 is GTSNPN and CDR2 is SVGIG (reference sequence). CDR3 coding DNA: TGTGCCTGGAGTGATCAGGGGAACACTGAAGCTTTCTTT. Protein: CAWSDQGNTEAFF.

The rearrangement joins TRBV27 to TRBJ1-1, with 11 bases lining up with TRBD1. The length of the CDR3 is 17 residues. CDR1 is MNHEY, CDR2 SMNVEV, per germline (reference sequence). The V segment lost 4 bases and the J segment 5 bases; nucleotides outside the gene matches: 12. CDR3 sequence: CASSSLISGTGGTEAFF. The DNA of the CDR3 is TGTGCCAGCAGTTCCCTAATATCCGGGACAGGGGGGACTGAAGCTTTCTTT.

Written as DNA, the CDR3 is TGCGCCAGCAGTGAGTCCGGGTACACCGGGGAGCTGTTTTTT. Protein: CASSESGYTGELFF. V gene TRBV10-1 combines with J gene TRBJ2-2; D gene uncertain. The CDR3 totals 14 residues. CDR1 is WNHNN, CDR2 SYGVQD, per germline (reference sequence). Trimming stripped 0 bases from V and 3 bases from J, with 5 bases between.

This clone turned up a few times. The gene calls are TRBV10-3 and TRBJ1-2; D is perhaps TRBD1 (5 bases). The germline V gene encodes CDR1 ENHRY and CDR2 SYGVKD. There are 15 residues in the CDR3. V was cut by 6 bases and J by 6 bases, with 20 bases left in between. The CDR3 DNA is TGTGCCATCAGGGACGGGACTAAACCCCGAGATGGCTACACCTTC. Protein sequence: CAIRDGTKPRDGYTF.

The chain links TRBV28 to TRBJ2-5, with D perhaps matching TRBD1 (6 bases). V dropped 5 bases and J dropped 3 bases, with 13 bases sitting between them. The CDR3 extends over 14 amino acids. Germline V gene lookup returns CDR1 MDHEN and CDR2 SYDVKM. CDR3: CASSPPYREETQYF. The CDR3 nucleotides are TGTGCCAGCAGTCCCCCGTACAGGGAAGAGACCCAGTACTTC.

This chain joins TRBV6-1 and TRBJ1-1; D call uncertain. The germline gives CDR1 MNHNS, CDR2 SASEGT. V gave up 6 bases and J gave up 2 bases, with 10 bases separating them. This CDR3 has 13 residues. The chain's CDR3 is CASRRNFNTEAFF. For the CDR3, the DNA is TGTGCCAGCAGGCGCAATTTTAACACTGAAGCTTTCTTT.

V is TRBV6-2 or TRBV6-3 and J is TRBJ1-1; D is uncertain. V lost 6 bases and J lost 10, with 21 bases in between. The CDR3 is made up of 14 amino acids. The germline V gene encodes CDR1 MNHEY and CDR2 SVGEGT. CDR3 loop: CASSRVIPTTLAFF. CDR3 DNA sequence: TGTGCCAGCAGCCGTGTCATTCCCACTACGCTAGCTTTCTTT.

The chain combines TRBV5-1 with TRBJ2-7, with 9 bases that match TRBD1. Losses at the gene ends were 4 bases for V and 5 bases for J; bases not matched to a gene: 10. Germline V lookup: CDR1 SGHRS, CDR2 YFSETQ. The CDR3 is made up of 15 amino acids. The CDR3 sequence: CASSPYRTGVDEQYF. CDR3 DNA sequence: TGCGCCAGCAGCCCCTATCGGACAGGGGTTGACGAGCAGTACTTC.

The rearrangement uses TRBV4-1 and TRBJ2-3; 7 bases agree with TRBD2. Trimming took 0 bases from V and 5 from J; bases not matched to a gene: 8. CDR3 length: 16 amino acids. CDR1 MGHRA and CDR2 YSYEKL come from the germline V gene. The CDR3 here is CASSQDFAGVIDTQYF. The CDR3 nucleotides are TGCGCCAGCAGCCAAGATTTCGCGGGGGTGATAGATACGCAGTATTTT.

The V gene is TRBV5-1, the J gene TRBJ1-1; D unclear. The CDR3 consists of 13 residues. V was cut by 2 bases and J by 4 bases, with 9 bases left in between. Germline assignment: CDR1 SGHRS and CDR2 YFSETQ. The CDR3 region has the DNA TGCGCCAGCAGCTTCTCAGGTGGCACTGAAGCTTTCTTT. The encoded protein is CASSFSGGTEAFF.

The chain employs TRBV30 and TRBJ1-1, with D uncertain. Deletions cut 0 bases from V and 4 bases from J, with 3 bases between. The germline V gene has CDR1 GTSNPN and CDR2 SVGIG (reference sequence). There are 11 residues in the CDR3. The CDR3 loop reads CAWSVGTEAFF. CDR3 in DNA: TGTGCCTGGAGTGTCGGCACTGAAGCTTTCTTT.

With respect to this clone: Other DNA sequences in this sample translate to the same CDR3. V usage is TRBV19 and J usage is TRBJ1-2, with D unclear. V lost 6 bases and J 0 bases, leaving 5 bases between the germline ends. This CDR3 contains 12 residues. From germline, CDR1 is LNHDA and CDR2 SQIVND (reference sequence). CDR3 region: CASSRSNYGYTF. The DNA of the CDR3 is TGTGCCAGTAGCAGGTCTAACTATGGCTACACCTTC. The entire variable domain, with the rest obtained from reference TRBV19 and TRBJ1-2, is as follows: DGGITQSPKYLFRKEGQNVTLSCEQNLNHDAMYWYRQDPGQGLRLIYYSQIVNDFQKGDIAEGYSVSREKKESFPLTVTSAQKNPTAFYLCASSRSNYGYTFGSGTRLTVV.

This chain links TRBV6-2 or TRBV6-3 with TRBJ2-3; 13 bases align to TRBD2. The CDR3 has 18 residues. CDR1 is MNHEY and CDR2 is SVGEGT in the germline V gene. Losses at the gene ends were 5 bases for V and 5 bases for J; bases not matched to a gene: 13. Here the CDR3 DNA reads TGTGCCAGCAGTCCCGGACTAGCGGGGGCCCCCAGGGGAGATACGCAGTATTTT. It is translated as CASSPGLAGAPRGDTQYF.

This clone has just a few counts. This rearrangement joins TRBV9 to TRBJ1-1; D ambiguous. The V gene's germline CDR1 is SGDLS and CDR2 YYNGEE. The CDR3 runs 14 residues. Trimming removed 4 bases at V and 2 bases at J, with 12 bases between. DNA of the CDR3: TGTGCCAGCAGCCCCCGTCCGGGAAACACTGAAGCTTTCTTT. Translated: CASSPRPGNTEAFF.

The chain couples TRBV5-1 to TRBJ2-3; D gene ambiguous. The CDR3 length is 14 residues. The germline V gene has CDR1 SGHRS and CDR2 YFSETQ. V lost 0 bases and J lost 5, with 10 bases in between. CDR3 region: CASSLEPTRDTQYF. For the CDR3, the DNA is TGCGCCAGCAGCTTGGAACCCACGAGAGATACGCAGTATTTT.

This clone was counted at least ten times. The J gene is TRBJ2-7, the V gene TRBV7-2, with TRBD1 matching 7 bases. This CDR3 has 13 amino acids. V was pared by 3 bases and J by 6 bases, with 5 bases of the junction left unmatched. Germline CDR1 is SGHTA and CDR2 is FQGNSA. CDR3 protein: CASSLQTGREQYF. The CDR3 nucleotides read TGTGCCAGCAGCTTGCAGACAGGGCGCGAGCAGTACTTC. The full variable domain, with the rest looked up from reference TRBV7-2 and TRBJ2-7, is GAGVSQSPSNKVTEKGKDVELRCDPISGHTALYWYRQSLGQGLEFLIYFQGNSAPDKSGLPSDRFSAERTGGSVSTLTIQRTQQEDSAVYLCASSLQTGREQYFGPGTRLTVT.